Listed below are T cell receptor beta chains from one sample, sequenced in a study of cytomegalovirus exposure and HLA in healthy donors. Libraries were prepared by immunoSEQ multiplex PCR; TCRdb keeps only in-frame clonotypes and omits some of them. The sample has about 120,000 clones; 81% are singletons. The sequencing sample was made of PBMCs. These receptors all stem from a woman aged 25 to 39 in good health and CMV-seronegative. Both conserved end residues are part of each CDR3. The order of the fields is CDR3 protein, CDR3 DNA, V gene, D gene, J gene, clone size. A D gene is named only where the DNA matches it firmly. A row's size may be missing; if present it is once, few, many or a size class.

CASSPARLAGEGEQFF TGTGCCAGCAGTCCTGCGAGGCTAGCGGGAGAGGGTGAGCAGTTCTTC TRBV6-6 TRBD2 TRBJ2-1 NA
CASSQTSSLAGGEYF TGTGCCAGCAGCCAAACCTCCTCATTAGCGGGAGGGGAGTATTTT TRBV4-2 TRBD2 TRBJ2-3 NA
CASSSPPRGGGTDTQYF TGTGCCAGCAGCTCCCCCCCCAGAGGGGGGGGCACAGATACGCAGTATTTT TRBV11-2 NA TRBJ2-3 once
CASSSRLAGVYEQYF TGTGCCAGCAGTTCGCGACTAGCGGGAGTCTACGAGCAGTACTTC TRBV27 TRBD2 TRBJ2-7 NA
CASSVEGLAGIFTDTQYF TGTGCCAGCAGCGTAGAAGGACTAGCGGGAATATTCACAGATACGCAGTATTTT TRBV9 TRBD2 TRBJ2-3 NA
CASSSGLARDTQYF TGTGCCAGCAGTTCGGGACTAGCGAGGGATACGCAGTATTTT TRBV27 TRBD2 TRBJ2-3 NA
CASSFRTGGSGANVLTF TGTGCCAGCAGTTTCCGGACGGGGGGCTCTGGGGCCAACGTCCTGACTTTC TRBV27 TRBD2 TRBJ2-6 NA
CASSLLTTGNTIYF TGTGCCAGCAGTTTACTAACTACTGGAAACACCATATATTTT TRBV28 NA TRBJ1-3 NA
CASSFGPGGSYEQYF NA TRBV7-9 NA TRBJ2-7 NA
CASSLGARADNQPQHF TGTGCCAGCAGCTTGGGTGCCAGGGCGGACAATCAGCCCCAGCATTTT TRBV5-5 NA TRBJ1-5 NA
CASREGQGALYGYTF TGTGCCAGCAGGGAAGGACAGGGGGCATTATATGGCTACACCTTC TRBV5-4 TRBD1 TRBJ1-2 once
CASRIGGADSYGYTF TGTGCCAGTAGGATTGGAGGGGCAGATAGCTATGGCTACACCTTC TRBV19 NA TRBJ1-2 NA
CASSLISYEQFF TGTGCCAGCAGTTTAATTAGCTATGAGCAGTTCTTC TRBV28 NA TRBJ2-1 few
CASSPRTPLAGEYNEQFF TGTGCCAGCAGTCCCAGGACCCCCCTGGCGGGAGAGTACAATGAGCAGTTCTTC TRBV27 TRBD2 TRBJ2-1 NA
CASGRNTGELFF TGTGCCAGCGGCAGAAACACCGGGGAGCTGTTTTTT TRBV7-2 NA TRBJ2-2 once
CASSLLMLEQGKLFF TGTGCCAGCAGTTTATTAATGTTAGAGCAGGGAAAACTGTTTTTT TRBV28 NA TRBJ1-4 few
CASSYRRRVGADTQYF TGTGCCAGCAGCTACCGTAGGCGCGTCGGGGCAGATACGCAGTATTTT TRBV11-2 NA TRBJ2-3 NA
CASRQDRTLVPTQYF TGTGCCAGCAGGCAAGACAGGACCCTCGTCCCTACGCAGTATTTT TRBV28 NA TRBJ2-3 NA
CASGTSVGSYEQYF TGTGCCAGCGGGACTAGCGTAGGATCCTACGAGCAGTACTTC TRBV2 TRBD2 TRBJ2-7 NA
CASSTRWGDYGYTF TGTGCCAGCAGCACCCGATGGGGCGACTATGGCTACACCTTC TRBV21-1 NA TRBJ1-2 NA
CASSPTGRLQKLFF TGTGCCAGCAGCCCGACAGGGCGCCTCCAAAAACTGTTTTTT TRBV28 TRBD1 TRBJ1-4 NA
CASSIMTGTSGYTF TGTGCCAGTAGTATAATGACAGGCACTAGTGGCTACACCTTC TRBV19 NA TRBJ1-2 NA
CASSPTGDQETQYF TGCGCCAGCAGCCCGACAGGGGACCAAGAGACCCAGTACTTC TRBV4-1 TRBD1 TRBJ2-5 NA
CSSSLGRGSANTGELFF TGTTCCAGCAGCTTAGGAAGGGGGAGCGCGAACACCGGGGAGCTGTTTTTT TRBV7-9 NA TRBJ2-2 NA
CASSQRTIGGTEAFF TGTGCCAGTAGTCAAAGGACAATCGGGGGCACTGAAGCTTTCTTT TRBV19 NA TRBJ1-1 NA